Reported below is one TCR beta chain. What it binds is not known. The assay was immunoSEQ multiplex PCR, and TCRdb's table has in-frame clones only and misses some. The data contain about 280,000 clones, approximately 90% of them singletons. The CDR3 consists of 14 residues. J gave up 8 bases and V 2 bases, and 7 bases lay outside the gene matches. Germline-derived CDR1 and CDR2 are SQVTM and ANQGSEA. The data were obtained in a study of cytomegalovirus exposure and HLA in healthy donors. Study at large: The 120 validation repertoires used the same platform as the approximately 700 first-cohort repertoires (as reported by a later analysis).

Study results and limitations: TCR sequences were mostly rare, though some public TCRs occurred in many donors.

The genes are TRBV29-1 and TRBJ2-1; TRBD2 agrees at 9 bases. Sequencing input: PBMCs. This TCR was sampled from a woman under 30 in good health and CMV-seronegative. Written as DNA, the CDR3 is TGCAGCGTTGAACTAGCGGGAATCCCCCATGAGCAGTTCTTC. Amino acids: CSVELAGIPHEQFF.